This T cell receptor (beta chain) was observed in a study of T cell changes during pregnancy in multiple sclerosis. V lost 5 bases and J lost 6; bases outside the gene matches: 9. The germline CDR1 and CDR2 sequences are SGHRS and YFSETQ. The CDR3 is made up of 17 amino acids. Profiled with immunoSEQ multiplex PCR; TCRdb holds only in-frame clones, not every one. The data show about 75,000 clones, 90% to 95% seen once. V gene TRBV5-1 combines with J gene TRBJ2-1; the match to TRBD2 covers 15 bases. The sequence was obtained from a female donor with multiple sclerosis, enrolled in a pregnancy study. The source material was CD4+ T cells from peripheral blood mononuclear cells, sampled after pregnancy. CDR3 sequence: CASRDGTSGRFSNEQFF. The CDR3 region has the DNA TGCGCCAGCAGGGACGGGACTAGCGGGAGGTTCAGCAATGAGCAGTTCTTC.